These T cell receptor beta chains were read from a single sample in a study of long-term antiretroviral therapy in people with HIV. This table comes from immunoSEQ multiplex PCR, and its TCRdb copy is limited to in-frame clones, with some not included. The sample lists around 25,000 clones, around 82% occurring once. This specimen was unsorted PBMCs, taken 3 years after starting antiretroviral therapy. These receptors all stem from a man between 18 and 35 years old with HIV. The CDR3 runs from the conserved cysteine through the conserved F or W. D genes are given only for firm matches. Rows may omit the clone size; those that give it use once, few, many or a size class.

j_call,cdr3_length,d_call,v_call,clone_size,cdr3_nt,cdr3_aa
TRBJ2-5,11,NA,TRBV29-1,few,TGCAGCGTTTCGCTGGGAGAGACCCAGTACTTC,CSVSLGETQYF
TRBJ1-1,15,TRBD1,TRBV19,once,TGTGCCAGTACCCTGTCGGGACAGGGCTACACTGAAGCTTTCTTT,CASTLSGQGYTEAFF
TRBJ2-5,15,TRBD1,TRBV4-2,NA,TGTGCCAGCAGCCGAGAGGACAGGGGGCGTGAGACCCAGTACTTC,CASSREDRGRETQYF
TRBJ2-7,16,NA,TRBV30,NA,TGTGCCTGGAGACCAATTAGGGGCCTTAACTCCTACGAGCAGTACTTC,CAWRPIRGLNSYEQYF
TRBJ2-3,15,TRBD2,TRBV6-1,NA,TGTGCCAGCAGCGGACTAGCGGGGGGCACAGATACGCAGTATTTT,CASSGLAGGTDTQYF
TRBJ2-4,16,TRBD1,TRBV4-1,NA,TGCGCCAGCAGCCACCTGATAGGGACAGGGCAAGACATTCAGTACTTC,CASSHLIGTGQDIQYF
TRBJ1-4,15,NA,TRBV28,NA,TGTGCCAGCAGCAGAACGGGCAGAAAGAATGAAAAACTGTTTTTT,CASSRTGRKNEKLFF
TRBJ2-3,15,TRBD2,TRBV19,NA,TGTGCCAGTAGTATAGTCGGGGGGGAGGCAGATACGCAGTATTTT,CASSIVGGEADTQYF
TRBJ1-5,13,NA,TRBV9,few,TGTGCCAGCCTAGGATTCAGCAATCAGCCCCAGCATTTT,CASLGFSNQPQHF
TRBJ1-1,14,NA,TRBV10-3,NA,TGTGCCATCAGTGGCCAAGGGAGGAACACTGAAGCTTTCTTT,CAISGQGRNTEAFF
TRBJ1-1,13,NA,TRBV6-1,NA,TGTGCCAGCAGTGAATATGAGAACACTGAAGCTTTCTTT,CASSEYENTEAFF
TRBJ2-5,13,NA,TRBV7-9,NA,TGTGCCAGCAGCTTAGGGCTAGCAGGGGCCCAGTACTTC,CASSLGLAGAQYF
TRBJ2-1,16,TRBD2,TRBV30,NA,TGTGCCTGGAGTGTACGGAGCGGGGGGGCCGATAATGAGCAGTTCTTC,CAWSVRSGGADNEQFF
TRBJ2-1,13,NA,TRBV13,NA,TGTGCCAGCAGCGTGACAGTGAACAATGAGCAGTTCTTC,CASSVTVNNEQFF
TRBJ1-2,14,NA,TRBV6-5,NA,TGTGCCAGCAGTTACTCGGTTTATGCGTATGGCTACACCTTC,CASSYSVYAYGYTF
TRBJ2-2,13,TRBD1,TRBV6-4,NA,TGTGCCAGCAGGACAGGGGACACCGGGGAGCTGTTTTTT,CASRTGDTGELFF
TRBJ2-4,15,TRBD1,TRBV7-9,NA,TGTGCCAGCAGCTTAGAAACCGGCACAGGGGCACTTCAGTACTTC,CASSLETGTGALQYF
TRBJ1-5,12,TRBD1,TRBV6-5,NA,TGTGCCAGCGGACAGGCTGATCAGCCCCAGCATTTT,CASGQADQPQHF
TRBJ2-3,11,TRBD2,TRBV2,NA,TGTGCCAGCAGCGGTGACGGGGGGGTCGATTTT,CASSGDGGVDF
TRBJ2-7,12,NA,TRBV4-1,NA,TGCGCCAGCAGCCAAGGGCCGGGCGAGCAGTACTTC,CASSQGPGEQYF
TRBJ1-1,15,TRBD1,TRBV19,NA,TGTGCCAGTAGTCTGGGGACAGGACCGAACACTGAAGCTTTCTTT,CASSLGTGPNTEAFF
TRBJ1-6,16,NA,TRBV7-6,NA,TGTGCCAGCAGCTTAGCCGTGGGTGGGGGAGATTCACCCCTCCACTTT,CASSLAVGGGDSPLHF
TRBJ2-3,17,TRBD2,TRBV7-9,NA,TGTGCCAGCAGCTTAGTGCTAGCGGGGGGGGGCACAGATACGCAGTATTTT,CASSLVLAGGGTDTQYF
TRBJ2-5,12,NA,TRBV7-8,NA,TGTGCCAGCAGCTCAGTCCAAGAGACCCAGTACTTC,CASSSVQETQYF
TRBJ2-3,15,NA,TRBV28,NA,TGTGCCAGCAGCCCCGAGGCCCCCGGAACAGATACGCAGTATTTT,CASSPEAPGTDTQYF
TRBJ1-1,16,TRBD1,TRBV5-1,NA,TGCGCCAGCAGTTTATATGGGGTACAGGGGGCTGCTGAAGCTTTCTTT,CASSLYGVQGAAEAFF
TRBJ1-3,16,TRBD1,TRBV18,NA,TGTGCCAGCTCACCTCGAGGGGGCTTAGCTGGAAACACCATATATTTT,CASSPRGGLAGNTIYF
TRBJ2-5,14,NA,TRBV7-2,NA,TGTGCCAGCAGCCCCGAAGGGGGGCGGGAGACCCAGTACTTC,CASSPEGGRETQYF
TRBJ1-2,14,TRBD1,TRBV6-5,few,TGTGCCAGCAGTCTCCGGGACAGGGCTCATGGCTACACCTTC,CASSLRDRAHGYTF
TRBJ1-3,13,NA,TRBV28,NA,TGTGCCAGCAGTTCTGGGGATGGGGGCACCATATATTTT,CASSSGDGGTIYF
TRBJ1-1,11,NA,TRBV7-9,NA,TGTGCCAGCAGCCTTAACACTGAAGCTTTCTTT,CASSLNTEAFF
TRBJ1-3,15,TRBD1,TRBV5-4,NA,TGTGCCAGCAGCCGACACGACAGGGATGGAAACACCATATATTTT,CASSRHDRDGNTIYF
TRBJ1-1,16,NA,TRBV6-5,NA,TGTGCCAGCAGTTACTCCCCACCAGGGGAGAAAACTGAAGCTTTCTTT,CASSYSPPGEKTEAFF
TRBJ1-2,12,NA,TRBV2,NA,TGTGCCGTCAGGGGAGGGAACTATGGCTACACCTTC,CAVRGGNYGYTF
TRBJ2-2,16,NA,TRBV7-8,once,TGTGCCAGCAGCATAGGCCCTCTGGGGAACACCGGGGAGCTGTTTTTT,CASSIGPLGNTGELFF
TRBJ2-6,13,NA,TRBV21-1,NA,TGTGCCAGCAGCCGCTTATGGGCCAACGTCCTGACTTTC,CASSRLWANVLTF
TRBJ1-1,14,TRBD1,TRBV6-1,NA,TGTGCCAGCAGTGACATGTTAGGACAGGCTGAAGCTTTCTTT,CASSDMLGQAEAFF
TRBJ1-2,13,NA,TRBV7-6,NA,TGTGCCAGCAGCTTAGCGAAGTATTCGGGCTACACCTTC,CASSLAKYSGYTF
TRBJ2-7,19,TRBD2,TRBV27,NA,TGTGCCAGCAGTTTATTACAATCAGTGCGGGGGGGGAGTAGCTACGAGCAGTACTTC,CASSLLQSVRGGSSYEQYF
TRBJ1-2,13,NA,TRBV7-2,NA,TGTGCCGGGAGAGGGGAGTCGGTCTATGGCTACACCTTC,CAGRGESVYGYTF
TRBJ2-2,15,TRBD1,TRBV12-5,NA,TGTGCTAGTGGTCTTGGACAGGGGAACACCGGGGAGCTGTTTTTT,CASGLGQGNTGELFF
TRBJ1-4,14,TRBD1,TRBV5-1,NA,TGCGCCAGCAGCGGACAGGGGACCGACGAAAAACTGTTTTTT,CASSGQGTDEKLFF
TRBJ1-6,13,NA,TRBV7-9,few,TGTGCCAGCAGCTTAGGACTAAATTCACCCCTCCACTTT,CASSLGLNSPLHF
TRBJ2-5,15,NA,TRBV27,NA,TGTGCCAGCGTTAGCGGTCGGGGCAGGCGGGAGACCCAGTACTTC,CASVSGRGRRETQYF
TRBJ1-5,12,NA,TRBV6-1,few,TGTGCCAGCAGTGAATACAATCAGCCCCAGCATTTT,CASSEYNQPQHF
TRBJ2-1,12,NA,TRBV7-2,NA,TGTGCCAGCAGCTTACGCTCCCATGAGCAGTTCTTC,CASSLRSHEQFF
TRBJ1-1,17,NA,TRBV7-2,once,TGTGCCAGCAGCTTAGGTTTCGATTGGGGGAAGAACACTGAAGCTTTCTTT,CASSLGFDWGKNTEAFF
TRBJ1-4,14,NA,TRBV2,NA,TGTGCCAGCAATCGGGCGGGGGGCGGTGAAAAACTGTTTTTT,CASNRAGGGEKLFF
TRBJ1-2,13,NA,TRBV13,NA,TGTGCCAGCAGCTTAGGACAAGACTATGGCTACACCTTC,CASSLGQDYGYTF
TRBJ2-6,17,TRBD1,TRBV7-6,NA,TGTGCCAGCAGCTACAAACAGGGGGCAGATGGGGCCAACGTCCTGACTTTC,CASSYKQGADGANVLTF
TRBJ2-5,15,NA,TRBV6-5,once,TGTGCCAGCAGAAGACGCAGGACAGGAGGGGAGACCCAGTACTTC,CASRRRRTGGETQYF
TRBJ2-2,13,NA,TRBV6-4,NA,TGTGCCAGCAGTGAAGCCGGGACCGGGGAGCTGTTTTTT,CASSEAGTGELFF
TRBJ2-3,17,TRBD2,TRBV28,NA,TGTGCCAGCAGTTTAAAAGGTGGGACTAGCGAAGCAGATACGCAGTATTTT,CASSLKGGTSEADTQYF
TRBJ2-1,14,TRBD1,TRBV6-6,NA,TGTGCCAGCGATGACGGACAGGGGGGCAATGAGCAGTTCTTC,CASDDGQGGNEQFF